This T cell receptor beta chain was captured in a study of blood T cell repertoires in COVID-19. Across the study: T cells, B-cell-depleted T cells, or PBMCs supplied cDNA or gDNA.

Original methodology: Using reference gene primer amplification, nucleated cell counts were estimated. The data were produced by immunoSEQ multiplex PCR, yet TCRdb's version contains in-frame clones alone and is incomplete. D and trimming were read from the DNA, whereas the V and J calls and clone size are those reported in that table. Of 150,000 to 200,000 clones in the sample, around four fifths were seen once. The CDR3 contains 14 residues. The germline V gene encodes CDR1 MNHEY and CDR2 SVGEGT. V lost 2 bases and J lost 3, with 11 bases in between. Sequencing used PBMCs or T cells enriched from blood (not recorded which). This chain links TRBV6-2 or TRBV6-3 with TRBJ2-7, with D possibly TRBD1 on 6 matching bases. The clonotype was recovered from a man in his 70s who had been exposed to COVID-19. CDR3 sequence (DNA): TGTGCCAGCAGTTACACCGGACAGCGCTACGAGCAGTACTTC. Its protein is CASSYTGQRYEQYF.